A single T cell receptor delta chain is shown here with its context. This clone was counted a few times. Its antigen has not been determined. TCRdb attributes to this sequence the protein of a much larger clone, which differs from the DNA translation at residue 16; a read error is likely, and the protein displayed is translated from the DNA. The CDR3 starts with the cysteine, ends with the phenylalanine, and has 19 residues. Just the 57-base CDR3 DNA is kept, in frame starting at base 1. From a lookup of the germline V gene, CDR1 and CDR2 are GEAIGNYY and EKD. The library was obtained by multiplex PCR. Sequencing was performed on an Illumina MiSeq. Every sorted gammadelta T cell sample had both its TCR gamma (TRG) and TCR delta (TRD) chains sequenced. Per the authors' processing: Repertoire analyses included clonotype tree plots, accumulated frequency of the top 20 clonotypes, diversity index (DI) and D75 metrics. With CATT, TCRdb called clones again from the public reads; duplicate DNA rows were later joined. V and J calls and clone size were set by TCRdb, not the authors. For this sample there are tens of thousands of delta-chain clones; 0.98% appear just once. The ten largest make up 9% to 10% of the sample.

The source of the sample is a study of γδ T cells in repeated Plasmodium falciparum infection (dated by TCRdb to the early 2020s). General notes on the study: The natural-infection arm enrolled Malian children exposed to intense seasonal malaria transmission and compared the Malian children with Australian children matched for age and gender. Four controlled human malaria infections were administered to about five malaria-naive U.S. adults over about 600 days by bites from P. falciparum NF54-infected Anopheles stephensi mosquitoes. Samples from controlled-infection subjects were taken at baseline, just before selected infections, and 21 days after each infection. Malian gammadelta TCR repertoires were analysed cross-sectionally in periods with no transmission and longitudinally across episodes of acute febrile malaria. The study examined how repeated Plasmodium falciparum infection shapes the human gammadelta T cell repertoire, using natural infection in Mali and controlled human malaria infection.

General study outcomes and caveats: In Vdelta2-negative gammadelta TCR repertoires, which were largely Vdelta1+, repeated controlled infections appeared to drive waves of new clonotype selection. Analysis of inter-individual variability in gammadelta T cell responses was limited by the small size of the controlled-infection cohort. The Malian cohort was drawn from a small rural village made up mostly of one ethnic group, which limits generalizability. Across time and infection, the Vgamma9/Vdelta2+ TCR repertoires showed a highly stable polyclonal makeup, with many TCRgamma sequences overlapping between individuals. Compared with the repertoires of Australian children, the Vdelta2-negative gammadelta TCR repertoires of Malian children appeared more clonally expanded, less diverse and less shared.

Vgamma9/Vdelta2+ and Vdelta2-negative gammadelta T cell populations were flow-sorted from peripheral blood mononuclear cells for bulk TCR repertoire analysis. Recombination linked TRDV2 to TRDJ1; 7 bases in the junction line up with TRDD3. Input material: gamma-delta T cells from blood. The clonotype originates from a pool of human donors (malaria-infected and uninfected, not separated). The CDR3 here reads CACDTGGPAEGRITDRLIF. The nucleotides read TGTGCCTGTGACACTGGGGGACCCGCCGAGGGACGGATCACCGATAGACTCATCTTT.